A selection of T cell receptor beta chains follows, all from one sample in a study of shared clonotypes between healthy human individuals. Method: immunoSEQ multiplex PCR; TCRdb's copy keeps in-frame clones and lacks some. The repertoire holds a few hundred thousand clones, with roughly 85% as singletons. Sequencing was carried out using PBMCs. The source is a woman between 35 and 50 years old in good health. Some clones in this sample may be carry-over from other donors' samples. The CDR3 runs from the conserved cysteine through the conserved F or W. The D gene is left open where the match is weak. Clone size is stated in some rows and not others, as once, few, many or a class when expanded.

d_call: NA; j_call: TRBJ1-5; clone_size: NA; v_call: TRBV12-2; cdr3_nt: TGTGCAAGTCGCTTAGTCCAGGGGAGTGGTAGCAATCAGCCCCAGCATTTT; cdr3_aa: CASRLVQGSGSNQPQHF
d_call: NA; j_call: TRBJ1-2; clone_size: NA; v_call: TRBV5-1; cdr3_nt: TGCGCCAGCAGCTTGCCAGGCTCCGGACGGAGGTACTATGGCTACACCTTC; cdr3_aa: CASSLPGSGRRYYGYTF
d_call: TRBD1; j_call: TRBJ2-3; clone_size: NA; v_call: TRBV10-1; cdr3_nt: TGCGCCAACGGGACAGGGGGCCCGCATACGCAGTATTTT; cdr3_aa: CANGTGGPHTQYF
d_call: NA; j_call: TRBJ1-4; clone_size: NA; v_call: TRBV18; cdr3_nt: TGTGCCAGCTCACCACAGGGCGAAGGAGGCGAAAAACTGTTTTTT; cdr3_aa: CASSPQGEGGEKLFF
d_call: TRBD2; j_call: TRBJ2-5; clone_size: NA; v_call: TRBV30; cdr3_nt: TGTGCCTGGGGACTAGCGGTACAAGAGACCCAGTACTTC; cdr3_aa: CAWGLAVQETQYF
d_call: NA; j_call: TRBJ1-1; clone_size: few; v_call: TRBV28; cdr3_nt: TGTGCCAGCACCCTCAAGGGGACGAACACTGAAGCTTTCTTT; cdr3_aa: CASTLKGTNTEAFF
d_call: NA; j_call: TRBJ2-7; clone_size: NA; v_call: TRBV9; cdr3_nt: TGTGCCAGCGGGCAGGCGGAAAGCTACGAGCAGTACTTC; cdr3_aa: CASGQAESYEQYF
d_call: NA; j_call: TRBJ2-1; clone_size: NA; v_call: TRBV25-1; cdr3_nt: TGTGCCAGCAGTGCCCCGGGACACCACAATGAGCAGTTCTTC; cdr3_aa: CASSAPGHHNEQFF
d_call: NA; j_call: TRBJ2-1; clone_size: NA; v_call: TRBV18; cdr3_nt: TGTGCCAGCTCACCGTTTAAGGGTGGAAACAATGAGCAGTTCTTC; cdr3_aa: CASSPFKGGNNEQFF
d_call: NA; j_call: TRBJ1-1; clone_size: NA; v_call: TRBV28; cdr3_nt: TGTGCCAGCAGTTTATCTATTACTGAAGCTTTCTTT; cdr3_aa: CASSLSITEAFF
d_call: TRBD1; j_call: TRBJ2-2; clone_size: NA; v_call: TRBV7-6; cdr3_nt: TGTGCCAGCAAAAGACAGGGCAGCGACACCGGGGAGCTGTTTTTT; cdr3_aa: CASKRQGSDTGELFF
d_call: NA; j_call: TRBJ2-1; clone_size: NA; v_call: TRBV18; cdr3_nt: TGTGCCAGCTCACCTCCCGGGGTAGGCAATGAGCAGTTCTTC; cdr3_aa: CASSPPGVGNEQFF
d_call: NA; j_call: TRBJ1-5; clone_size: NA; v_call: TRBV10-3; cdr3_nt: TGTGCCATCAGTGAGCCGAATCAGCCCCAGCATTTT; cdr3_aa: CAISEPNQPQHF
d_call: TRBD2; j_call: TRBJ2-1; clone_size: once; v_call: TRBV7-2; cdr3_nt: TGTGCCAGCAGCTGGACTAGCGGGACCTACAATGAGCAGTTCTTC; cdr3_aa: CASSWTSGTYNEQFF
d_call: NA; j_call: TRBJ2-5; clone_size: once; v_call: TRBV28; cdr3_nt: TGTGCCAGCAGTGACAGAGGGGCAGAGACCCAGTACTTC; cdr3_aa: CASSDRGAETQYF
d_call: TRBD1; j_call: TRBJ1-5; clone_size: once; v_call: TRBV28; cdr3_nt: TGTGCCAGCAGGAGAAACAGGGGGTTTAGCAATCAGCCCCAGCATTTT; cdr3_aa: CASRRNRGFSNQPQHF
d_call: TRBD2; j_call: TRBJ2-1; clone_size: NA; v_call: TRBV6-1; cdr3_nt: TGTGCCAGCAGACAGGGGACTAGCAGCTATGAGCAGTTCTTC; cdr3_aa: CASRQGTSSYEQFF
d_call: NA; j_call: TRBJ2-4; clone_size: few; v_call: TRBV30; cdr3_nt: TGTGCCTGGAGTGTACTCAGCGGAGCCAAAAACATTCAGTACTTC; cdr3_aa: CAWSVLSGAKNIQYF
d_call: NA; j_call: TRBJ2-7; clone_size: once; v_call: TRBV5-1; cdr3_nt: TGCGCCAGCAGCCCGCTGGCAAGGGAGTACGAGCAGTACTTC; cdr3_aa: CASSPLAREYEQYF
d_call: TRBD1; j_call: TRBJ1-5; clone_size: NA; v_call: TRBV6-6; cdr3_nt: TGTGCCAGCAGGCAGACAGGGGGAAATCAGCCCCAGCATTTT; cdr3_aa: CASRQTGGNQPQHF
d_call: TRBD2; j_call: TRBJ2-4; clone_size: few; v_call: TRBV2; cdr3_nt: TGTGCCAGCAGAGGGACTAGCGAAGCCCATTACATTCAGTACTTC; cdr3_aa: CASRGTSEAHYIQYF
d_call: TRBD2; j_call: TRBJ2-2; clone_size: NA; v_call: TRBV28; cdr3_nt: TGTGCCACGACCATGGGGACTAGCCTGGTCACGGAGCTGTTTTTT; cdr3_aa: CATTMGTSLVTELFF
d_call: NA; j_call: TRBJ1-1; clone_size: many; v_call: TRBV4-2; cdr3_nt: TGTGCCAGCAGCCAACTCGGGAGGGGCGGCTCAAACCCTCAGAACACTGAAGCTTTCTTT; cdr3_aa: CASSQLGRGGSNPQNTEAFF
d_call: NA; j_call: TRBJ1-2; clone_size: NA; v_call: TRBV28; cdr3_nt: TGTGCCAGCAGACTCAGTGGGTTTGGCTACACCTTC; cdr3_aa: CASRLSGFGYTF
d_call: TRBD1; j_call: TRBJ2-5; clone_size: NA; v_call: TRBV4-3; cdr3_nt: TGCGCCAGCAGCCAGAAGCGAGACAGGGGGCCGCGCAAAGAATCGGAGACCCAGTACTTC; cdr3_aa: CASSQKRDRGPRKESETQYF
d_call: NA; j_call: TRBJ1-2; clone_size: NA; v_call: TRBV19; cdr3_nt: TGTGCCAGTCTCCAAATTGGGGGGAACTATGGCTACACCTTC; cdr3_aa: CASLQIGGNYGYTF
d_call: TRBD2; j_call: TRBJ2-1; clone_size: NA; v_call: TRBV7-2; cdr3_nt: TGTGCCAGCAGCTTAGGAGTTTTAGCGGGAGTTAATGAGCAGTTCTTC; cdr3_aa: CASSLGVLAGVNEQFF
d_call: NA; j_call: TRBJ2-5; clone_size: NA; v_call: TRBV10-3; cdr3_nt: TGTGCCATCAGTGAGTCATGGGGGTCCGGGGAGACCCAGTACTTC; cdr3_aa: CAISESWGSGETQYF
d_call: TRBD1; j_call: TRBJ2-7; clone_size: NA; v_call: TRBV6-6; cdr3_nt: TGTGCCAGCAAAAAGGGGCAGGGGGCGTACGAGCAGTACTTC; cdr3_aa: CASKKGQGAYEQYF
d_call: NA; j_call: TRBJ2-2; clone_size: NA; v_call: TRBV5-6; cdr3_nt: TGTGCCAGCAGCCTACAGGCATCTTCGAACACCGTGGAGCTGTTTTTT; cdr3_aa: CASSLQASSNTVELFF
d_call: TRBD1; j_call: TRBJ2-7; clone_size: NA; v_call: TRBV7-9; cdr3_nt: TGTGCCAGCAGCTTGACCGGGACAGGGGCCTACGAGCAGTACTTC; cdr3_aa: CASSLTGTGAYEQYF
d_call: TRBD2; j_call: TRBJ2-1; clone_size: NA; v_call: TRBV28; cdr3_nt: TGTGCCAGCAGCTTGTATGGACTAGCGGGAGGTCATGAGCAGTTCTTC; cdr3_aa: CASSLYGLAGGHEQFF
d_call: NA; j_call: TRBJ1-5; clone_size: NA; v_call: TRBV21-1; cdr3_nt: TGTGCCAGCAGCAAAAGCAAGGGGAGGTTTGAGAATCAGCCCCAGCATTTT; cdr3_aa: CASSKSKGRFENQPQHF
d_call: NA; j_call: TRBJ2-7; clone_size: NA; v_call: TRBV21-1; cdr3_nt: TGTGCCAGCAGCAAAGCAGGGGGCGAGCAGTACTTC; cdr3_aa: CASSKAGGEQYF
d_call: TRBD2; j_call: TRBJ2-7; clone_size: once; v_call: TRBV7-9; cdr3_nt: TGTGCCAGCACTACGATGGGAGGGCCCACCTACGAGCAGTACTTC; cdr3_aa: CASTTMGGPTYEQYF
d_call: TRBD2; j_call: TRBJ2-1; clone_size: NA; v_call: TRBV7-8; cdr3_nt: TGTGCCAGCAGCTTACTAGTCGGGACTAGCAGGAATGAGCAGTTCTTC; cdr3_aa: CASSLLVGTSRNEQFF
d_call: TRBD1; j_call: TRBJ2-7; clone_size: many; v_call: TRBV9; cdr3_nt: TGTGCCAGCAGCCCTGGGACAGGGGGCCGCTACGAGCAGTACTTC; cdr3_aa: CASSPGTGGRYEQYF
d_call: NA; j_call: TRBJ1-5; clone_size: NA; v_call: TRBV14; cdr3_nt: TGTGCCAGCAAACTACAGGGATGGAATCAGCCCCAGCATTTT; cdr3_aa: CASKLQGWNQPQHF
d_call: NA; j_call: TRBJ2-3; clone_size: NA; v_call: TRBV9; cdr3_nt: TGTGCCAGCAGCGTAGGGTGGACGGGGGATACGCAGTATTTT; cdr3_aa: CASSVGWTGDTQYF
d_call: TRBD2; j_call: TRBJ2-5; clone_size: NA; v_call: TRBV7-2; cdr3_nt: TGTGCCAGCAGCTTAACGATGGCTGGCGGGAGTTTCGAGACCCAGTACTTC; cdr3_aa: CASSLTMAGGSFETQYF